Listed below are T cell receptor beta chains from one sample, sequenced in a study of cytomegalovirus exposure and HLA in healthy donors. TCRdb's table, derived via immunoSEQ multiplex PCR, lists solely in-frame clones and lacks some. The profile covers approximately 97,000 clones, with roughly 80% appearing a single time and around a tenth taken by the ten largest. The sequenced sample was PBMCs. Receptor source: a male donor in good health and CMV-seropositive. The CDR3 runs from the conserved cysteine through the conserved F or W. Fields, in order: clone size, D gene, V gene, J gene, CDR3 DNA, CDR3 protein. The D gene is left open where the match is weak. Size values are once, few and many counts, or a class for expanded clones, and some rows have none.

NA,TRBD2,TRBV27,TRBJ2-1,TGTGCCAGCAGTGCAGGACTAGCGGGGAACAATGAGCAGTTCTTC,CASSAGLAGNNEQFF
NA,TRBD2,TRBV29-1,TRBJ2-7,TGCAGCGTTGGAGGAGCGGGACCCTACGAGCAGTACTTC,CSVGGAGPYEQYF
NA,TRBD2,TRBV30,TRBJ2-7,TGTGCCTGGAGAGCTCTAGCGGCCTACGAGCAGTACTTC,CAWRALAAYEQYF
NA,TRBD1,TRBV13,TRBJ2-5,TGTGCCAGCAGCTCCCAGGGGGCCCTGCAAGAGACCCAGTACTTC,CASSSQGALQETQYF
NA,TRBD2,TRBV5-8,TRBJ2-7,TGTGCCAGCAGAAAGTGGACTAGCGGGATCCCTTCGTACGAGCAGTACTTC,CASRKWTSGIPSYEQYF
NA,NA,TRBV28,TRBJ1-1,TGTGCCAGCAGTTTGCCAGAGAACACTGAAGCTTTCTTT,CASSLPENTEAFF
NA,NA,TRBV29-1,TRBJ1-3,TGCAGCCTCCTCTCTGGAAACACCATATATTTT,CSLLSGNTIYF
NA,TRBD2,TRBV5-1,TRBJ2-6,TGCGCCAGCAGCTCGCGACTAGCGGGAGGGCCTGGGGCCAACGGCCTGACTTTC,CASSSRLAGGPGANGLTF
NA,TRBD1,TRBV6-5,TRBJ1-2,TGTGCCAGCAGAGGGACAGGGGGGGCCTATGGCTACACCTTC,CASRGTGGAYGYTF
NA,TRBD1,TRBV7-2,TRBJ1-1,TGTGCCAGCAGCTTAGGGACAGGGATGAACACTGAAGCTTTCTTT,CASSLGTGMNTEAFF
NA,TRBD1,TRBV4-3,TRBJ2-7,TGCGCCAGCAGCCAGGCCGGGACAGGGACCTACGAGCAGTACTTC,CASSQAGTGTYEQYF
NA,NA,TRBV28,TRBJ1-2,TGTGCCAGCAGTTCCCAGGCGGGTAGATATGGCTACACCTTC,CASSSQAGRYGYTF
NA,NA,TRBV5-4,TRBJ1-5,TGTGCCAGCAGCTTGGATGGGGCTAATCAGCCCCAGCATTTT,CASSLDGANQPQHF
few,TRBD1,TRBV28,TRBJ1-2,TGTGCCAGCAGTTCGGGACAGATCTATGGCTACACCTTC,CASSSGQIYGYTF
NA,NA,TRBV28,TRBJ2-7,TGTGCCAGCACCGTTGACACCGACGAGCAGTACTTC,CASTVDTDEQYF
few,NA,TRBV28,TRBJ2-7,TGTGCCAGCAGTACCCCGACAGTCTACGAGCAGTACTTC,CASSTPTVYEQYF
few,TRBD1,TRBV28,TRBJ1-1,TGTGCCAGCACCTCGGGACAGTACGTCACTGAAGCTTTCTTT,CASTSGQYVTEAFF
NA,NA,TRBV6-4,TRBJ1-3,TGTGCCACTCCCCCGGGGTTGATTGGAAACACCATATATTTT,CATPPGLIGNTIYF
NA,NA,TRBV28,TRBJ1-2,TGTGCCAGCGGAACCGGGGGGACTAAACCCTATGGCTACACCTTC,CASGTGGTKPYGYTF
NA,TRBD1,TRBV6-5,TRBJ2-3,TGTGCCAGCAGTTCCCTACAGGGGGCGCTCACAGATACGCAGTATTTT,CASSSLQGALTDTQYF
NA,TRBD2,TRBV7-2,TRBJ2-7,TGTGCCAGCACCGAGACTAGCGGGAGCTACGAGCAGTACTTC,CASTETSGSYEQYF
NA,NA,TRBV6-1,TRBJ1-1,TGTGCCAGCAGCCCTCAGGGACATCGCACTGAAGCTTTCTTT,CASSPQGHRTEAFF
NA,TRBD1,TRBV7-9,TRBJ2-7,TGTGCCAGCATGCCGGGACAGGGGTTCTCCTACGAGCAGTACTTC,CASMPGQGFSYEQYF
NA,NA,TRBV9,TRBJ2-7,TGTGCCAGCAGCCCTTCAGGGGCAGGGCTCGACGAGCAGTACTTC,CASSPSGAGLDEQYF
NA,NA,TRBV9,TRBJ2-1,TGTGCCAGCAGCGTAGCGTTTTACAATGAGCAGTTCTTC,CASSVAFYNEQFF
NA,NA,TRBV6-1,TRBJ1-2,TGTGCCAGCAGTGAAAACAGGAACTATGGCTACACCTTC,CASSENRNYGYTF
few,NA,TRBV19,TRBJ2-2,TGTGCCAGTAAAGTACAGGATAACACCGGGGAGCTGTTTTTT,CASKVQDNTGELFF
once,TRBD2,TRBV7-3,TRBJ2-3,TGTGCCAGCAAGAGGGGCGGGAGCCCAGATACGCAGTATTTT,CASKRGGSPDTQYF
NA,TRBD2,TRBV7-2,TRBJ2-1,TGTGCCAGCAGCGAGGGCGGGAGTCCCACCTACAATGAGCAGTTCTTC,CASSEGGSPTYNEQFF
few,TRBD1,TRBV2,TRBJ1-4,TGTGCCGCCCTTGCCGGAAACAGGGGCCCTGGGGAAAAACTGTTTTTT,CAALAGNRGPGEKLFF
NA,NA,TRBV7-3,TRBJ2-5,TGTGCCAGCAGCTTAGGCGGCGGGACAGACCTCAGGGCCCAGTACTTC,CASSLGGGTDLRAQYF
once,TRBD1,TRBV2,TRBJ1-2,TGTGCCAGCAGCCGGACAGGGGATCAAGGCTACACCTTC,CASSRTGDQGYTF
NA,TRBD2,TRBV6-5,TRBJ2-7,TGTGCCAGCAGGGGACTACCCAGCTACGAGCAGTACTTC,CASRGLPSYEQYF
NA,NA,TRBV2,TRBJ2-1,TGTGCCAGCAGCGTCTACAATGAGCAGTTCTTC,CASSVYNEQFF
NA,NA,TRBV4-1,TRBJ2-1,TGCGCCAGCAGCCACCGAGCCAATGAGCAGTTCTTC,CASSHRANEQFF
few,TRBD1,TRBV7-6,TRBJ2-3,TGTGCCAGCAGCGACAGGGGAAGGGAAGATACGCAGTATTTT,CASSDRGREDTQYF
NA,TRBD2,TRBV5-1,TRBJ2-3,TGCGCCAGCAGCCGAACGACTAGCGGGAGAACAGATACGCAGTATTTT,CASSRTTSGRTDTQYF
few,NA,TRBV5-1,TRBJ2-2,TGCGCCAGCACCTCCTTGACACCTTTCGCCGGGGAGCTGTTTTTT,CASTSLTPFAGELFF
NA,NA,TRBV18,TRBJ1-2,TGTGCCAGCTCGATGAGTCGGGGTTTGGAATCCTATGGCTACACCTTC,CASSMSRGLESYGYTF
few,TRBD1,TRBV27,TRBJ2-7,TGTGCCAGCAGTAGACAGGGTTCCTACGAGCAGTACTTC,CASSRQGSYEQYF
NA,TRBD2,TRBV7-2,TRBJ2-7,TGTGCCAGCAGCTTAGTCGGGGCTAGCGGATCCTACGAGCAGTACTTC,CASSLVGASGSYEQYF
NA,TRBD1,TRBV6-5,TRBJ1-3,TGTGCCAGCAGTTACGCAGGGACAGAAGGAAACACCATATATTTT,CASSYAGTEGNTIYF
once,TRBD2,TRBV7-9,TRBJ2-3,TGTGCCAGCAGCCCCCAAGGGGCGGGAGTGTCAGATACGCAGTATTTT,CASSPQGAGVSDTQYF
NA,TRBD2,TRBV11-2,TRBJ2-2,TGTGCCAGCAGCCGACGGACTAGCGAAACGAACACCGGGGAGCTGTTTTTT,CASSRRTSETNTGELFF
NA,TRBD2,TRBV7-9,TRBJ2-3,TGTGCCAGCAGCTCGCCCACTAGCGGGAGGGCTCCTAGCACAGATACGCAGTATTTT,CASSSPTSGRAPSTDTQYF
once,TRBD1,TRBV7-3,TRBJ2-7,TGTGCCAGCAGCTTCGGGAAGACAGGGCGCGAGCAGTACTTC,CASSFGKTGREQYF
NA,NA,TRBV7-9,TRBJ2-2,TGTTCCAGCAGCTTTCAGACAGGACCGCTGCCCGGGGAGCTGTTTTTT,CSSSFQTGPLPGELFF
NA,TRBD1,TRBV10-1,TRBJ1-5,TGCGCCAGCAACCCGCCGACAGGGGGCGAGGGTAATTGGGCCAATCAGCCCCAGCATTTT,CASNPPTGGEGNWANQPQHF
few,TRBD2,TRBV11-2,TRBJ2-3,TGTGCCAGCAGCCGCCGAGCGGGGAGCACAGATACGCAGTATTTT,CASSRRAGSTDTQYF
NA,TRBD2,TRBV11-2,TRBJ2-3,TGTGCCAGCAGCTTAGGGCTAGCGGGAGGGGATACGCAGTATTTT,CASSLGLAGGDTQYF
few,NA,TRBV11-2,TRBJ2-1,TGTGCCAGCAGCTTAGGATTGGCGGGGCGCGGGGATGAGCAGTTCTTC,CASSLGLAGRGDEQFF
once,NA,TRBV2,TRBJ1-2,TGTGCCAGCACCTTGGTATCGGGAGTACTCTACACCTTC,CASTLVSGVLYTF
NA,TRBD1,TRBV18,TRBJ1-5,TGTGCCAGCTCACAGGGACAGGGCCGAGATCAGCCCCAGCATTTT,CASSQGQGRDQPQHF
NA,NA,TRBV6-7,TRBJ2-1,TGTGCCAGCAGCTCGAGATCCACGTTCTTC,CASSSRSTFF
few,NA,TRBV7-3,TRBJ2-1,TGTGCCAGCAGCTTTCCCGGACTCGGTGAGCAGTTCTTC,CASSFPGLGEQFF
NA,NA,TRBV7-2,TRBJ1-1,TGTGCCAGCAGCCCCGTTGGCGGGGTAAGGGGCACTGAAGCTTTCTTT,CASSPVGGVRGTEAFF
once,NA,TRBV15,TRBJ1-2,TGTGCCACCAGCCCCAGGGAGGGGATTGACTATGGCTACACCTTC,CATSPREGIDYGYTF
few,TRBD2,TRBV4-2,TRBJ2-1,TGTGCCAGCAGCCTTCGGACTAGCGGCTTTGGTTCCAATGAGCAGTTCTTC,CASSLRTSGFGSNEQFF